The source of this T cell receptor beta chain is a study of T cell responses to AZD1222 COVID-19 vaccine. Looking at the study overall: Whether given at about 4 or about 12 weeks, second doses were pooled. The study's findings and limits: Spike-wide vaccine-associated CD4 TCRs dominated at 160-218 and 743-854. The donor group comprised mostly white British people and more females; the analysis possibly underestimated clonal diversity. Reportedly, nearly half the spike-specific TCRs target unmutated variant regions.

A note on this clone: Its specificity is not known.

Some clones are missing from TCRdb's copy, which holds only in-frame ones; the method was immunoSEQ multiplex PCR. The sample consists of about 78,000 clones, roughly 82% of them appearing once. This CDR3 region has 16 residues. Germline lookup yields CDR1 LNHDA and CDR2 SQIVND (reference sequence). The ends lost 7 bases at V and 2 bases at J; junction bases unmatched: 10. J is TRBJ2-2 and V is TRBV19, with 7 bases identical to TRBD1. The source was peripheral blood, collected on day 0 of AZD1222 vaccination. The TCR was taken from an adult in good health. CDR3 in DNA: TGTGCCAGTATCCCGAGGGACAGCTCAAACACCGGGGAGCTGTTTTTT. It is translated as CASIPRDSSNTGELFF.